These 10 T cell receptor beta chains came from one sample sequenced in a study of T cells in Graves' hyperthyroidism and ophthalmopathy. Amplified TCR beta CDR3 regions derived from RNA transcripts. The TCR CDR3 first-round RT-PCR relied on the HTBI primer set. TCRdb recomputed calls from the multiplex PCR reads with MiXCR, one row per CDR3 protein. This sample carries hundreds of thousands of distinct CDR3 sequences, approximately 40% of them seen once, and the ten largest clones take around 9.3%. Sequencing was done on a sample of blood. The receptors originated from a man younger than 35 with Graves' hyperthyroidism.

The rearrangement uses TRBV7-3 and TRBJ2-5; 11 nucleotides line up with TRBD2. The junction had 12 bases not matched to a gene; V was cut back by 7 bases and J by 5 bases. Germline CDR1 SGHTA, CDR2 FQGTGA. The CDR3 length is 16 residues. The CDR3 bases are TGTGCCAGCACCACGATGGGACTAGCGGAAGGGGAGACCCAGTACTTC. Its protein product is CASTTMGLAEGETQYF. Supplemented by reference TRBV7-3 and TRBJ2-5, the full variable domain reads GAGVSQTPSNKVTEKGKYVELRCDPISGHTALYWYRQSLGQGPEFLIYFQGTGAADDSGLPNDRFFAVRPEGSVSTLKIQRTERGDSAVYLCASTTMGLAEGETQYFGPGTRLLVL.

This clonotype has only a few counts. V is TRBV20-1 and J is TRBJ2-5; D gene ambiguous. CDR1 DFQATT and CDR2 SNEGSKA come from the germline V gene (reference sequence). The CDR3 is 12 amino acids. Between the trimmed V and J ends, which lost 3 bases and 5 bases, there was a span of 10 bases. The CDR3 DNA reads TGCAGTGCTAGTGGTCCGGAGGAGACCCAGTACTTC. Encoded protein: CSASGPEETQYF.

This clonotype was detected a few times. The chain recombines TRBV4-1 with TRBJ1-2, with TRBD1 as a possible D gene (6 bases). V was clipped by 4 bases and J by 3 bases, with 12 bases between them. The CDR3 covers 14 residues. CDR1 is MGHRA and CDR2 is YSYEKL in the germline V gene. The CDR3 protein is CASSPPGAYYGYTF. In DNA, the CDR3 is TGCGCCAGCAGCCCCCCAGGGGCGTACTATGGCTACACCTTC.

This chain uses TRBV5-6 with TRBJ1-4; no definite D call. This CDR3 is built from 13 residues. Germline V gives CDR1 SGHDT, CDR2 YYEEEE. The V end lost 2 bases, the J end lost 5 bases, and 7 bases lay between the germline ends. The chain's CDR3 is CASSLSENEKLFF. The CDR3 DNA is TGTGCCAGCAGCTTATCGGAAAATGAAAAACTGTTTTTT.

The chain uses TRBV9 and TRBJ2-2; D is possibly TRBD2 (5 bases). The CDR3 extends over 15 amino acids. CDR1 is SGDLS and CDR2 is YYNGEE in the germline V gene. Trimming left V 4 bases short and J 8 bases short, with 18 bases between. DNA for the CDR3: TGTGCCAGCAGCCCTTACTTAACGGACTCAGGGGAGCTGTTTTTT. It codes for CASSPYLTDSGELFF.

This clonotype was seen at least ten times. The V gene is TRBV27, the J gene TRBJ2-6; no clear D gene. The CDR3 is 13 residues long. CDR1 is MNHEY, CDR2 SMNVEV, per germline (reference sequence). Deletions cut 7 bases from V and 3 bases from J, with 7 bases between. CDR3 loop: CASKGFGANVLTF. Here the CDR3 DNA reads TGTGCCAGCAAGGGCTTTGGGGCCAACGTCCTGACTTTC.

This clonotype showed up many times. This rearrangement joins TRBV25-1 to TRBJ1-1; a weak D match, TRBD1 (5 bases). The CDR3 consists of 13 residues. V gave up 7 bases and J gave up 7 bases, with 16 bases separating them. CDR1 and CDR2 (germline): MGHDK, SYGVNS. The CDR3 DNA sequence: TGTGCCAGCAAGGACACGGGTCCACGTGAAGCTTTCTTT. Amino acid sequence: CASKDTGPREAFF.

This clonotype has a handful of counts. The rearrangement joins TRBV20-1 to TRBJ2-7; 7 bases map to TRBD1. CDR3 length: 14 amino acids. With V trimmed by 4 bases and J by 4 bases, 10 bases remained unmatched. Germline V CDR1 and CDR2: DFQATT, SNEGSKA (reference sequence). As DNA, the CDR3 is TGCAGTGCTACCTCTTGGGACAGACCTTACGAGCAGTACTTC. Its translation is CSATSWDRPYEQYF.

There are many counts of this clonotype. The chain carries TRBV10-3 and TRBJ1-6; tentative D call: TRBD1 (6 bases). This CDR3 comprises 14 residues. V shed 6 bases and J shed 7 bases, with 13 bases lying between them. The germline V gene encodes CDR1 ENHRY and CDR2 SYGVKD. For the CDR3, the DNA is TGTGCCATCAGCGGACAGTCTTCAAATTCACCCCTCCACTTT. Residues: CAISGQSSNSPLHF.

In this sample, this clonotype turned up a few times. This chain uses TRBV12-3 or TRBV12-4 with TRBJ2-5; D possibly corresponds to TRBD2 (6 bases). The CDR3 has 13 residues. Trimming left V 6 bases short and J 3 bases short, with 11 bases between. CDR3 in amino acids: CASSRLVEETQYF. The DNA for the CDR3 is TGTGCCAGCAGCAGACTAGTAGAAGAGACCCAGTACTTC.